One sample yielded the 12 T cell receptor beta chains listed below, sequenced in a study of regulatory T cells in long-lasting Graves disease (dated by TCRdb to the early 2020s). The library was prepared using multiplex PCR. Sequencing instrument: Illumina HiSeq 4000. CDR3 regions were amplified by Arm-PCR with iRepertoire HTBI primers to construct TCR beta libraries. TCRdb reworked the public reads: Q25 trimming with fastp, MiXCR clone assembly, productive beta chains retained. Every CDR3 protein is listed once, alongside the most common genes and DNA of its rows. Here the sample has roughly 400,000 distinct CDR3 sequences; about 15% occur a single time. The ten biggest clones cover approximately 8% of the sample. The time point label here, explained by the study, means: newly diagnosed GD, antithyroid drugs for less than 3 months. RNA was extracted from PBMCs in TRIzol for both TCR sequencing and RNA sequencing.

These same data were also listed under a study on T cells in Graves' hyperthyroidism and ophthalmopathy.

The sequences come from peripheral blood mononuclear cells (PBMCs), collected at new diagnosis, from a patient treated with antithyroid drugs. The source is a woman aged 40-49 years with Graves disease. Donor details come from another sample of the same person, matched by shared clones.

This clonotype was recorded many times. The V and J genes are TRBV15 and TRBJ2-3; no clear D gene. Trimming took 3 bases from V and 3 from J, leaving 7 bases between them. Germline CDR1 is LNHNV and CDR2 is YYDKDF (reference sequence). This CDR3 spans 13 amino acids. The CDR3 nucleotides are TGTGCCACCAGCAGTCCTTCGACAGATACGCAGTATTTT. Protein product: CATSSPSTDTQYF.

This clonotype was counted a few times. The chain employs TRBV5-6 and TRBJ2-7, with D maybe TRBD2 (5 bases). The CDR3 consists of 15 residues. Looked up from germline, CDR1 is SGHDT and CDR2 is YYEEEE. Deletions cut 3 bases from V and 0 bases from J, with 13 bases between. Here the CDR3 DNA reads TGTGCCAGCAGCTCTGACGGGGTAGTCTCCTACGAGCAGTACTTC. This sequence encodes CASSSDGVVSYEQYF.

This clonotype was picked up many times. The chain has TRBV12-3 or TRBV12-4 and TRBJ1-1, with D possibly matching TRBD1 (5 bases). This CDR3 has 15 amino acids. V was shortened by 4 bases and J by 11 bases, with 23 bases between the two germline ends. The CDR3 region has the DNA TGTGCCAGCAGTTACCCCGACAGCCCACCCGGAAGGGCTTTCTTT. It specifies CASSYPDSPPGRAFF.

This clonotype was picked up a small number of times. This chain connects TRBV12-3 or TRBV12-4 to TRBJ1-5; D call uncertain. V was trimmed by 10 bases and J by 2 bases, leaving 15 bases between them. This CDR3 spans 14 amino acids. CDR3 loop: CATSGPGGNQPQHF. The CDR3 DNA reads as TGTGCCACCTCCGGGCCGGGAGGCAATCAGCCCCAGCATTTT.

This clonotype has only a few counts. The chain links TRBV10-2 to TRBJ2-2; D remains ambiguous. Per the germline V gene, CDR1 is WSHSY and CDR2 is SAAADI. CDR3 length: 13 amino acids. Trimming stripped 9 bases from V and 0 bases from J, with 8 bases between. The CDR3 sequence is CARPAPNTGELFF. For the CDR3, the DNA is TGCGCCAGGCCGGCTCCGAACACCGGGGAGCTGTTTTTT.

This clonotype turned up a few times. V is TRBV28 and J is TRBJ2-5; TRBD2 aligns across 7 bases. CDR1 and CDR2 from the germline V gene are MDHEN and SYDVKM. V dropped 1 base and J dropped 4; count of bases not matched to a gene: 6. CDR3 length equals 15 residues. The CDR3 DNA reads TGTGCCAGCAGTTTATCTCGCGGGGGTTTAGAGACCCAGTACTTC. This gives the protein CASSLSRGGLETQYF.

This clonotype was seen repeatedly, ten times or more. This chain's CDR3 is CASSATGTLEQYF. DNA of the CDR3: TGTGCCAGCAGTGCTACCGGGACACTCGAGCAGTACTTC. This sequence joins TRBV12-3 or TRBV12-4 and TRBJ2-7; possibly TRBD1 for D (6 bases). The CDR3 totals 13 residues. V was trimmed by 5 bases and J by 6 bases, leaving 14 bases between them.

This clonotype was found many times. This CDR3 reads CASSFLSSGTGVNEQFF. CDR3 sequence (DNA): TGTGCCAGCAGTTTCTTATCTAGCGGGACGGGGGTCAATGAGCAGTTCTTC. The V gene is TRBV28, the J gene TRBJ2-1, with 9 bases identical to TRBD2. With V trimmed by 3 bases and J by 6 bases, 12 bases remained unmatched. Germline CDR1 and CDR2: MDHEN and SYDVKM. This CDR3 region has 17 residues.

The chain links TRBV24-1 to TRBJ2-3; D gene uncertain. V shed 1 base and J shed 1 base, with 5 bases lying between them. The V gene's germline CDR1 is KGHDR and CDR2 SFDVKD. This CDR3 has 14 amino acids. CDR3 coding DNA: TGTGCCACCAGTGATTTTGGACGCACAGATACGCAGTATTTT. It specifies CATSDFGRTDTQYF.

This clonotype has just one count. The chain has TRBV28 and TRBJ2-1, with D perhaps matching TRBD2 (5 bases). In germline, CDR1 is MDHEN, CDR2 SYDVKM. Trimming stripped 5 bases from V and 0 bases from J, with 11 bases between. There are 15 residues in the CDR3. CDR3 nucleotides: TGTGCCAGCAGTACTAGTGCAACCTCCTACAATGAGCAGTTCTTC. Its translation is CASSTSATSYNEQFF.

In its sample, this clonotype was seen once. A read error may be the cause here, since a much bigger clone is one base away. The V call is TRBV15, the J call TRBJ2-1, with a tentative D call TRBD1 (6 bases). The germline gives CDR1 LNHNV, CDR2 YYDKDF (reference sequence). The CDR3 totals 15 residues. The CDR3 loop is CATSRDRGRDNEQSF. As DNA, the CDR3 is TGTGCCACCAGCAGGGACCGAGGAAGGGACAATGAGCAGTCCTTC.

The sample holds many counts of this clonotype. This rearrangement joins TRBV28 to TRBJ2-7, with 10 bases that match TRBD2. Trimming took 6 bases from V and 7 from J; bases not matched to a gene: 12. CDR1 is MDHEN and CDR2 is SYDVKM in the germline V gene. The CDR3 length is 15 residues. The CDR3 is CASRSSGRAIGEQYF. CDR3 sequence (DNA): TGTGCCAGCAGATCCAGCGGGAGGGCCATAGGAGAGCAGTACTTC. The complete variable domain, with remaining parts taken from reference TRBV28 and TRBJ2-7, reads DVKVTQSSRYLVKRTGEKVFLECVQDMDHENMFWYRQDPGLGLRLIYFSYDVKMKEKGDIPEGYSVSREKKERFSLILESASTNQTSMYLCASRSSGRAIGEQYFGPGTRLTVT.